This passage covers 21 T cell receptor beta chains from one sample sequenced in a study of yellow fever vaccine responses in identical twins. One entry per CDR3 protein results from TCRdb running MiXCR on the RT-PCR reads. This repertoire shows roughly 330 distinct CDR3 sequences, about two thirds found once; its top ten account for roughly 20%. The sample in question was T cells from blood (PBMCs), unsorted or a sorted subset (not recorded which), obtained before or after yellow fever vaccination (not recorded which). The source is a female donor who received the yellow fever vaccine.

The J gene is TRBJ2-2, the V gene TRBV5-1, with TRBD2 matching over 8 bases. Germline values: CDR1 SGHRS, CDR2 YFSETQ. J gave up 0 bases and V 4 bases, and 2 bases lay outside the gene matches. CDR3 size: 15 residues. Here the CDR3 DNA reads TGCGCCAGCAGCCTGGGACTAGCGAACACCGGGGAGCTGTTTTTT. Protein sequence: CASSLGLANTGELFF.

The V call is TRBV2, the J call TRBJ2-2, with D possibly TRBD1 on 6 matching bases. Trimming removed 10 bases from V and 5 bases from J, with 17 bases in between. Germline V gene sequence: CDR1 SNHLY, CDR2 FYNNEI. The CDR3 contains 14 residues. CDR3 in DNA: TGTGCCACCCAAGGGGGATCTGGGACCGGGGAGCTGTTTTTT. Translated: CATQGGSGTGELFF.

V is TRBV12-3 or TRBV12-4 and J is TRBJ1-1, with a possible D match to TRBD1 (6 bases). Trimming took off 3 bases at V and 1 base at J, with 6 bases between the two ends. The CDR3 is made up of 13 amino acids. The CDR3 here is CASSLTGNTEAFF. The DNA for the CDR3 is TGTGCCAGCAGTTTGACAGGGAACACTGAAGCTTTCTTT.

This chain connects TRBV18 to TRBJ2-3, with TRBD1 matching 9 bases. Unmatched junction bases numbered 12, after V lost 3 bases and J lost 2 bases. Germline V lookup: CDR1 KGHSH, CDR2 LQKENI. The CDR3 loop spans 18 amino acids. The CDR3 loop reads CASSPSTYRGLITDTQYF. The CDR3 coding sequence is TGTGCCAGCTCACCCTCGACCTACAGGGGGCTGATCACAGATACGCAGTATTTT.

The gene calls are TRBV6-1 and TRBJ1-1; D remains unclear. The CDR3 has 13 residues. Trimming pared 3 bases from V and 3 bases from J, leaving 8 bases between. CDR1 MNHNS and CDR2 SASEGT come from the germline V gene. DNA for the CDR3: TGTGCCAGCAGTGACGCGGAGGACACTGAAGCTTTCTTT. Translation gives CASSDAEDTEAFF.

The chain has TRBV30 and TRBJ1-6; possible D gene TRBD1, 5 bases. CDR1 and CDR2 from the germline V gene are GTSNPN and SVGIG (reference sequence). Trimming pared 2 bases from V and 4 bases from J, leaving 12 bases between. CDR3 length: 15 amino acids. CDR3 sequence: CAWSPPGEYNSPLHF. CDR3 DNA sequence: TGTGCCTGGAGTCCCCCGGGGGAGTATAATTCACCCCTCCACTTT.

The CDR3 loop is CASSQTPGPWEKLFF. The CDR3 DNA sequence: TGCGCCAGCAGTCAAACCCCGGGACCTTGGGAAAAACTGTTTTTT. The chain combines TRBV23-1 with TRBJ1-4, with a weak D call TRBD1 (5 bases). TRBV23-1 is classed as an ORF, of uncertain function. The CDR3 has 15 amino acids. Trimming cost V 2 bases and J 8 bases, with 15 bases left between them.

V and J are TRBV23-1 and TRBJ1-2; unclear D gene. TRBV23-1 is recorded as an ORF, its role being uncertain. This CDR3 region has 10 residues. Trimming cost V 4 bases and J 10 bases, with 7 bases left between them. The CDR3 nucleotides are TGCGCCAGCAGTCGATCGGACTACACCTTC. This gives the protein CASSRSDYTF.

This clonotype was seen a handful of times. The chain links TRBV23-1 to TRBJ1-5, with TRBD1 matching over 8 bases. TRBV23-1 is an ORF for which the function is uncertain. This CDR3 comprises 16 residues. The trim removed 4 bases at V and 1 base at J, leaving 6 bases unmatched. CDR3 loop: CASSRRTGRSNQPQHF. For the CDR3, the DNA is TGCGCCAGCAGTCGACGGACAGGGAGGAGCAATCAGCCCCAGCATTTT.

This clonotype was counted a few times. The rearrangement links TRBV4-3 to TRBJ1-1, with no clear D. The CDR3 has 15 amino acids. Germline lookup yields CDR1 LGHNA and CDR2 YSLEER. The V gene lost 0 bases and the J gene lost 6 bases, with 14 bases spanning the gap. CDR3 region: CASSQDSLGQAEAFF. The CDR3 nucleotides are TGCGCCAGCAGCCAAGATAGTCTGGGTCAGGCTGAAGCTTTCTTT.

The chain links TRBV23-1 to TRBJ1-6; 7 nucleotides align to TRBD1. TRBV23-1 is an ORF, and what it does is uncertain. The V segment lost 3 bases and the J segment 0 bases; nucleotides outside the gene matches: 5. CDR3 length: 17 amino acids. The CDR3 reads CASSHGTVSSYNSPLHF. In DNA, the CDR3 is TGCGCCAGCAGTCATGGGACAGTAAGCTCCTATAATTCACCCCTCCACTTT.

This clonotype was observed a handful of times. Its ends do not fully match the called genes, so a read error is possible. This sequence joins TRBV10-3 and TRBJ1-1; 9 positions match TRBD1. The length of the CDR3 is 14 residues. CDR1 and CDR2 from the germline V gene are ENHRY and SYGVKD. The chain's CDR3 is CAITPTGGNTESFF. In DNA form, the CDR3 reads TGTGCCATCACCCCGACAGGGGGGAACACTGAATCTTTCTTT.

This chain joins TRBV6-2 or TRBV6-3 and TRBJ1-5; 8 nucleotides agree with TRBD1. The CDR3 has 18 residues. After removal of 2 bases from V and 0 bases from J, the junction contained 9 bases not matched to a gene. The germline CDR1 and CDR2 sequences are MNHEY and SVGEGT. CDR3 in amino acids: CASSYGDRIQYSNQPQHF. Here the CDR3 DNA reads TGTGCCAGCAGTTACGGGGACAGGATTCAATATAGCAATCAGCCCCAGCATTTT.

This sequence joins TRBV10-1 and TRBJ2-1; 8 bases agree with TRBD2. The CDR3 has 15 residues. Per the germline V gene, CDR1 is WNHNN and CDR2 is SYGVQD (reference sequence). The V segment lost 4 bases and the J segment 3 bases; nucleotides outside the gene matches: 5. CDR3 nucleotide sequence: TGCGCCAGCAGTGTATTGAGCGGGGGCTACAATGAGCAGTTCTTC. This sequence encodes CASSVLSGGYNEQFF.

V and J are TRBV10-3 and TRBJ2-7; D gene unclear. Germline V gives CDR1 ENHRY, CDR2 SYGVKD. The V gene lost 4 bases and the J gene lost 2 bases, with 12 bases spanning the gap. This CDR3 is built from 14 residues. This chain's CDR3 is CAISASVAPYEQYF. CDR3 bases: TGTGCCATCAGTGCGTCCGTGGCCCCCTACGAGCAGTACTTC.

The rearrangement uses TRBV6-2 or TRBV6-3 and TRBJ2-7; D possibly corresponds to TRBD2 (5 bases). The CDR3 has 15 residues. Germline CDR1 reads MNHEY; CDR2 reads SVGEGT. Between the trimmed V and J ends, which lost 6 bases and 1 base, there was a span of 16 bases. The DNA of the CDR3 is TGTGCCAGCAGCTCGTGGACTCGCGGGTCCTACGAGCAGTACGTC. This translates into CASSSWTRGSYEQYV.

The chain recombines TRBV6-1 with TRBJ1-1, with a weak D call TRBD1 (5 bases). Trimming left V 7 bases short and J 4 bases short, with 16 bases between. The germline CDR1 and CDR2 sequences are MNHNS and SASEGT. This CDR3 spans 14 amino acids. The CDR3 is CASTTGGGGTEAFF. In nucleotides, the CDR3 is TGTGCCAGCACCACGGGGGGGGGTGGCACTGAAGCTTTCTTT.

The chain joins TRBV24-1 to TRBJ1-2; D is uncertain. Germline CDR1 reads KGHDR; CDR2 reads SFDVKD. V dropped 3 bases and J dropped 8 bases, with 12 bases sitting between them. The CDR3 is 13 residues long. The CDR3 here is CATSDEKGEGYTF. In nucleotides, the CDR3 is TGTGCCACCAGTGATGAGAAGGGAGAAGGCTACACCTTC.

This chain connects TRBV15 to TRBJ2-5; a possible D gene is TRBD2 (7 bases). Germline CDR1 LNHNV, CDR2 YYDKDF (reference sequence). This CDR3 contains 13 residues. Deletions cut 5 bases from V and 5 bases from J, with 12 bases between. The chain's CDR3 is CATSGGARETQYF. As DNA, the CDR3 is TGTGCCACCAGCGGGGGGGCACGGGAGACCCAGTACTTC.

The chain is built from TRBV20-1 and TRBJ1-6, with a tentative D call TRBD1 (5 bases). The germline V and J ends were trimmed by 5 bases and 5 bases, with 16 bases remaining between them. The length of the CDR3 is 15 residues. Germline-derived CDR1 and CDR2 are DFQATT and SNEGSKA (reference sequence). The CDR3 protein is CSADPIGTNNSPLHF. The CDR3 bases are TGCAGTGCTGACCCCATTGGGACGAATAATTCACCCCTCCACTTT.

CDR3 loop: CASRAIQGDGNTIYF. The CDR3, as DNA: TGTGCCAGCAGGGCCATCCAGGGGGATGGAAACACCATATATTTT. The chain uses TRBV25-1 and TRBJ1-3; 7 bases match TRBD1. There are 15 residues in the CDR3. J gave up 3 bases and V 6 bases, and 8 bases lay outside the gene matches. Germline-derived CDR1 and CDR2 are MGHDK and SYGVNS.